One sample yielded the 32 T cell receptor beta chains listed below, sequenced in a study of blood T cell repertoires in COVID-19. TCRdb keeps only in-frame clones here, not all; method: immunoSEQ multiplex PCR. The data contain about 62,000 clones, about 86% of them singletons. The specimen sequenced was peripheral blood. The receptors come from a human donor in a cohort sampled during active COVID-19.

This sequence joins TRBV5-1 and TRBJ2-2, with 7 bases matching TRBD2. V lost 2 bases to trimming and J lost 2 bases; unmatched junction nucleotides: 3. The CDR3 length is 15 residues. Germline V gene data show CDR1 as SGHRS and CDR2 as YFSETQ. DNA of the CDR3: TGCGCCAGCAGCTTACTAGCGTCAAACACCGGGGAGCTGTTTTTT. It yields the protein CASSLLASNTGELFF.

The gene calls are TRBV4-1 and TRBJ1-3, with 9 positions matching TRBD1. Germline V CDR1 and CDR2: MGHRA, YSYEKL. With 0 bases clipped from V and 10 bases from J, the junction kept 7 bases outside the gene matches. The CDR3 has 15 amino acids. CDR3 amino acids: CASSQDWGQGVTIYF. CDR3 coding DNA: TGCGCCAGCAGCCAAGATTGGGGACAGGGCGTGACCATATATTTT.

The chain recombines TRBV6-5 with TRBJ1-2; 9 bases line up with TRBD1. This CDR3 has 15 residues. Germline V gives CDR1 MNHEY, CDR2 SVGAGI. V dropped 6 bases and J dropped 4; count of bases not matched to a gene: 9. This chain's CDR3 is CASRPTGGAGYGYTF. The CDR3 nucleotides are TGTGCCAGCAGACCCACAGGGGGCGCTGGCTATGGCTACACCTTC.

The chain uses TRBV7-6 and TRBJ1-1; 7 bases fit TRBD1. The CDR3 has 13 amino acids. Germline-derived CDR1 and CDR2 are SGHVS and FNYEAQ. V was pared by 1 base and J by 11 bases, with 7 bases of the junction left unmatched. The CDR3 loop is CASSLGGQQAAFF. CDR3 coding DNA: TGTGCCAGCAGCTTAGGGGGACAGCAGGCGGCTTTCTTT.

The chain recombines TRBV11-3 with TRBJ1-1; D might be TRBD1 (6 bases). V was clipped by 2 bases and J by 8 bases, with 12 bases between them. The germline gives CDR1 SGHNT, CDR2 YENEEA. The CDR3 spans 13 residues. CDR3 region: CASSLLTGTEAFF. Here the CDR3 DNA reads TGTGCCAGCAGCTTACTGACCGGGACAGAAGCTTTCTTT.

This clone has ten or more counts. V gene TRBV11-2 combines with J gene TRBJ2-7; D gene uncertain. Per germline, CDR1 SGHAT and CDR2 FQNNGV. V was pared by 3 bases and J by 5 bases, with 8 bases between. The CDR3 is 12 amino acids. The CDR3, as DNA: TGTGCCAGCAGCTTGGGTACTAACGAGCAGTACTTC. The encoded protein is CASSLGTNEQYF. The variable domain in full, completed from reference TRBV11-2 and TRBJ2-7, reads EAGVAQSPRYKIIEKRQSVAFWCNPISGHATLYWYQQILGQGPKLLIQFQNNGVVDDSQLPKDRFSAERLKGVDSTLKIQPAKLEDSAVYLCASSLGTNEQYFGPGTRLTVT.

This chain connects TRBV9 to TRBJ1-3; the D gene is possibly TRBD1 (5 bases). V lost 4 bases and J lost 4, with 18 bases in between. Germline V gene sequence: CDR1 SGDLS, CDR2 YYNGEE. CDR3 length: 16 amino acids. DNA of the CDR3: TGTGCCAGCAGCCCCGCCGGGACGGCGGGGGGAAACACCATATATTTT. Its translation: CASSPAGTAGGNTIYF. Using reference TRBV9 and TRBJ1-3 for the parts outside the CDR3, the full variable domain is DSGVTQTPKHLITATGQRVTLRCSPRSGDLSVYWYQQSLDQGLQFLIQYYNGEERAKGNILERFSAQQFPDLHSELNLSSLELGDSALYFCASSPAGTAGGNTIYFGEGSWLTVV.

The rearrangement uses TRBV7-2 and TRBJ2-1; 7 nucleotides match TRBD2. The germline V gene encodes CDR1 SGHTA and CDR2 FQGNSA. This CDR3 is 14 amino acids long. Trimming took 5 bases from V and 3 from J; bases not matched to a gene: 4. CDR3 sequence (DNA): TGTGCCAGCAGCGTTAGCGGGTTCTACAATGAGCAGTTCTTC. This encodes CASSVSGFYNEQFF.

The gene calls are TRBV24-1 and TRBJ1-2; the D gene is possibly TRBD1 (5 bases). Germline V gene sequence: CDR1 KGHDR, CDR2 SFDVKD. CDR3 length: 14 amino acids. V gave up 4 bases and J gave up 1 base, with 9 bases separating them. CDR3: CATSELTVNYGYTF. CDR3 nucleotide sequence: TGTGCCACCAGTGAACTGACAGTTAACTATGGCTACACCTTC.

The CDR3 protein is CASSFSTGINGYTF. CDR3 in DNA: TGTGCCAGCAGTTTCTCGACAGGGATTAATGGCTACACCTTC. This chain connects TRBV27 to TRBJ1-2, with TRBD1 matching 7 bases. Trimming took 3 bases from V and 6 from J; bases not matched to a gene: 7. The CDR3 is made up of 14 amino acids. Germline CDR1 MNHEY, CDR2 SMNVEV (reference sequence).

In the case of this clone: Additional DNA sequences in this sample encode the identical CDR3. The chain joins TRBV5-1 to TRBJ2-5, with 12 bases that match TRBD2. The length of the CDR3 is 15 residues. The J segment lost 2 bases and the V segment lost 4 bases, leaving 3 bases of the junction unmatched. The germline CDR1 and CDR2 sequences are SGHRS and YFSETQ. The CDR3 is CASSPGLAGQETQYF. The CDR3 DNA sequence: TGCGCCAGCAGCCCCGGACTAGCGGGACAAGAGACCCAGTACTTC.

The rearrangement joins TRBV5-1 to TRBJ2-6; D is unclear. V was clipped by 3 bases and J by 2 bases, with 9 bases between them. Germline CDR1 reads SGHRS; CDR2 reads YFSETQ. The CDR3 loop spans 15 amino acids. In nucleotides, the CDR3 is TGCGCCAGCAGCTCGCTTAGTACTGGGGCCAACGTCCTGACTTTC. Protein: CASSSLSTGANVLTF.

V usage is TRBV10-1 and J usage is TRBJ2-3; perhaps TRBD2 as D (5 bases). The germline gives CDR1 WNHNN, CDR2 SYGVQD (reference sequence). CDR3 length: 11 residues. V was shortened by 4 bases and J by 6 bases, with 5 bases between the two germline ends. The CDR3 nucleotides read TGCGCCAGCAGTGCGGGGGATACGCAGTATTTT. Translating it yields CASSAGDTQYF.

The chain employs TRBV29-1 and TRBJ1-2; no firm D call. The CDR3 is made up of 11 amino acids. The V gene lost 0 bases and the J gene lost 3 bases, with 2 bases spanning the gap. Germline CDR1 and CDR2: SQVTM and ANQGSEA. This CDR3 is CSVEDYYGYTF. Written as DNA, the CDR3 is TGCAGCGTTGAAGACTACTATGGCTACACCTTC.

The CDR3 loop is CATSRDKLAGGGRDTQYF. In nucleotides, the CDR3 is TGTGCCACCAGCAGAGATAAACTAGCGGGAGGAGGGCGGGATACGCAGTATTTT. The V gene is TRBV15, the J gene TRBJ2-3; 12 bases align to TRBD2. Per the germline V gene, CDR1 is LNHNV and CDR2 is YYDKDF (reference sequence). With 0 bases clipped from V and 6 bases from J, the junction kept 10 bases outside the gene matches. The CDR3 loop spans 18 amino acids.

This clone was seen just once. The gene calls are TRBV28 and TRBJ2-1; 11 nucleotides match TRBD1. Germline V gene data show CDR1 as MDHEN and CDR2 as SYDVKM. The V and J ends lost 6 bases and 5 bases, in that order; junction bases with no gene match: 9. This CDR3 contains 16 residues. The CDR3 region is CASSPWGGQGDNEQFF. The CDR3 DNA follows: TGTGCCAGCAGCCCTTGGGGGGGACAGGGGGACAATGAGCAGTTCTTC.

This clone was picked up one time. This chain joins TRBV19 and TRBJ2-2, with a tentative D call TRBD2 (6 bases). V gave up 2 bases and J gave up 8 bases, with 18 bases separating them. The CDR3 covers 16 residues. From germline, CDR1 is LNHDA and CDR2 SQIVND (reference sequence). CDR3 amino acids: CASSIRGNARGGELFF. The CDR3 nucleotides read TGTGCCAGTAGTATAAGAGGGAACGCCCGGGGGGGGGAGCTGTTTTTT.

The V and J genes are TRBV18 and TRBJ2-7; 11 bases fit TRBD2. Germline V lookup: CDR1 KGHSH, CDR2 LQKENI. The CDR3 covers 15 residues. J was trimmed by 2 bases and V by 3 bases; bases with no gene match: 3. The CDR3 reads CASSPGLAEAYEQYF. The CDR3 region has the DNA TGTGCCAGCTCACCGGGACTAGCGGAGGCCTACGAGCAGTACTTC.

This chain connects TRBV2 to TRBJ2-2, with D uncertain. Germline lookup yields CDR1 SNHLY and CDR2 FYNNEI. The CDR3 length is 13 residues. V lost 6 bases and J lost 2, with 7 bases in between. CDR3 in amino acids: CASSRSNTGELFF. In DNA, the CDR3 is TGTGCCAGCAGCAGGTCCAACACCGGGGAGCTGTTTTTT.

The V call is TRBV18, the J call TRBJ1-1, with D maybe TRBD1 (6 bases). The CDR3 is 14 amino acids. CDR1 is KGHSH and CDR2 is LQKENI in the germline V gene. V was shortened by 3 bases and J by 3 bases, with 11 bases between the two germline ends. The CDR3 coding sequence is TGTGCCAGCTCACCGACAGGCGCGGACACTGAAGCTTTCTTT. Amino acids: CASSPTGADTEAFF.

The V call is TRBV7-8, the J call TRBJ2-7; TRBD2 might be the D (5 bases). Germline CDR1 reads SGHVS; CDR2 reads FQNEAQ. This CDR3 is built from 13 residues. Deletions cut 5 bases from V and 6 bases from J, with 14 bases between. In DNA form, the CDR3 reads TGTGCCAGCAGCCACCGTTCCGGGGTCGAGCAGTACTTC. Protein sequence: CASSHRSGVEQYF.

V gene TRBV5-1 combines with J gene TRBJ2-3, with 11 bases aligning to TRBD2. Trimming took 4 bases from V and 1 from J; bases not matched to a gene: 11. Germline V CDR1 and CDR2: SGHRS, YFSETQ. The CDR3 contains 18 residues. CDR3 nucleotide sequence: TGCGCCAGCAGCGCCGGCGTCCCGGGACTAGCGGGCACAGATACGCAGTATTTT. Translation gives CASSAGVPGLAGTDTQYF.

J is TRBJ1-3 and V is TRBV3-1 (or the pseudogene TRBV3-2); no clear D. The CDR3 extends over 13 amino acids. Deletions cut 1 base from V and 5 bases from J, with 6 bases between. Per germline, CDR1 LGHDT and CDR2 YNNKEL (reference sequence). DNA of the CDR3: TGTGCCAGCAGCCAAGGTGGCAGAAACACCATATATTTT. Its translation: CASSQGGRNTIYF.

The chain employs TRBV2 and TRBJ1-6; tentative D call: TRBD1 (6 bases). The CDR3 totals 14 residues. Trimming pared 4 bases from V and 8 bases from J, leaving 12 bases between. The germline V gene has CDR1 SNHLY and CDR2 FYNNEI. The CDR3 region is CASSAETGDSPLHF. The CDR3 DNA follows: TGTGCCAGCAGTGCGGAGACAGGAGATTCACCCCTCCACTTT. The full variable domain, its missing parts supplied by reference TRBV2 and TRBJ1-6, is EPEVTQTPSHQVTQMGQEVILRCVPISNHLYFYWYRQILGQKVEFLVSFYNNEISEKSEIFDDQFSVERPDGSNFTLKIRSTKLEDSAMYFCASSAETGDSPLHFGNGTRLTVT.

The chain is built from TRBV6-5 and TRBJ2-5; 7 bases are shared with TRBD2. The V and J ends lost 6 bases and 1 base, in that order; junction bases with no gene match: 5. The CDR3 contains 14 residues. Germline V CDR1 and CDR2: MNHEY, SVGAGI. CDR3 coding DNA: TGTGCCAGCAGGAAGCGGGGCGCCCAAGAGACCCAGTACTTC. Protein product: CASRKRGAQETQYF.

This chain uses TRBV3-1 (or the pseudogene TRBV3-2) with TRBJ1-5; TRBD1 matches at 7 bases. The CDR3 totals 15 residues. Germline V gene data show CDR1 as LGHDT and CDR2 as YNNKEL (reference sequence). The ends lost 4 bases at V and 0 bases at J; junction bases unmatched: 3. The CDR3 region has the DNA TGTGCCAGCAGCCGACAGGGTTTTAGCAATCAGCCCCAGCATTTT. It codes for CASSRQGFSNQPQHF.

This chain joins TRBV5-6 and TRBJ2-1; 9 bases are shared with TRBD2. Germline CDR1 SGHDT, CDR2 YYEEEE. This CDR3 spans 15 amino acids. Unmatched junction bases numbered 4, after V lost 1 base and J lost 5 bases. The CDR3 region has the DNA TGTGCCAGCAGCTTGAGGGCGGGAGGGGACAATGAGCAGTTCTTC. It is translated as CASSLRAGGDNEQFF.

This sequence joins TRBV27 and TRBJ1-3; 8 bases fit TRBD1. Germline loops: CDR1 MNHEY, CDR2 SMNVEV (reference sequence). The CDR3 is 15 amino acids. With 6 bases clipped from V and 4 bases from J, the junction kept 8 bases outside the gene matches. The chain's CDR3 is CASSLQGALGNTIYF. The CDR3 DNA is TGTGCCAGCAGCCTTCAGGGGGCGTTAGGAAACACCATATATTTT.

The V gene is TRBV2, the J gene TRBJ2-1; the match to TRBD2 covers 7 bases. In germline, CDR1 is SNHLY, CDR2 FYNNEI. With V trimmed by 7 bases and J by 4 bases, 19 bases remained unmatched. This CDR3 spans 18 amino acids. CDR3 coding DNA: TGTGCCAGCACGTCTGATCGGCAAGCGGGGTGGGGATACAATGAGCAGTTCTTC. Translated: CASTSDRQAGWGYNEQFF.

In DNA, the CDR3 is TGTGCCAGCACCCGACTGTGGACTAGCGGGGGGGCCTTATTCGGGGAGCTGTTTTTT. Translation gives CASTRLWTSGGALFGELFF. The V call is TRBV21-1, the J call TRBJ2-2; the DNA was not compared with TRBD2, the D call given in the table. TRBV21-1 is classified as a pseudogene. The CDR3 contains 19 residues.

This clone was seen a few times. The rearrangement joins TRBV3-1 (or the pseudogene TRBV3-2) to TRBJ2-5; D uncertain. The CDR3 totals 16 residues. Germline loops: CDR1 LGHDT, CDR2 YNNKEL (reference sequence). V was shortened by 5 bases and J by 5 bases, with 21 bases between the two germline ends. The DNA for the CDR3 is TGTGCCAGCAGCGATCGGTCTTACGCTATACGCGAGACCCAGTACTTC. As protein: CASSDRSYAIRETQYF.

This chain uses TRBV5-6 with TRBJ2-5, with D perhaps matching TRBD1 (6 bases). This CDR3 comprises 15 residues. With 4 bases removed from V and 2 bases from J, the gap between germline ends came to 15 bases. Germline-derived CDR1 and CDR2 are SGHDT and YYEEEE. The CDR3 sequence: CASSLPGTSQETQYF. In nucleotides, the CDR3 is TGTGCCAGCAGCCTGCCCGGGACATCACAAGAGACCCAGTACTTC. Based on the CDR3 plus reference TRBV5-6 and TRBJ2-5, the full variable domain is DAGVTQSPTHLIKTRGQQVTLRCSPKSGHDTVSWYQQALGQGPQFIFQYYEEEERQRGNFPDRFSGHQFPNYSSELNVNALLLGDSALYLCASSLPGTSQETQYFGPGTRLLVL.